The rows below give T cell receptor beta chains drawn from one sample of a study of blood T cell repertoires in COVID-19. Profiling relied on immunoSEQ multiplex PCR, and the TCRdb table lists in-frame clones only, not all of them. This sample yields fewer than 100,000 clones, of which approximately 78% are seen a single time; under 35% belongs to the top ten. Sequenced: peripheral blood. All receptors derive from a human donor in a cohort sampled during active COVID-19. The CDR3 runs from the conserved cysteine through the conserved F or W. A D gene is named only where the DNA matches it firmly. Clone size is given for some rows only: seen once, a few or many times, or a class if the clone is expanded.

size	D	length	J	V	DNA	CDR3
once	TRBD1	16	TRBJ1-5	TRBV25-1	TGTGCCAGCAGTGAATCAGGGGGCGGGGGCAATCAGCCCCAGCATTTT	CASSESGGGGNQPQHF
NA	NA	17	TRBJ2-3	TRBV4-1	TGCGCCAGCAGCCAAGAGCCCTTTGAGGGGGGCACAGATACGCAGTATTTT	CASSQEPFEGGTDTQYF
NA	TRBD1	14	TRBJ2-7	TRBV10-3	TGTGCCATCAGTGCCGGGACAGGGGCCGACGAGCAGTACTTC	CAISAGTGADEQYF
NA	TRBD2	14	TRBJ2-7	TRBV6-5	TGTGCCAGCAGTCCCCGGGGGGGTTCGAGGGAGCAGTACTTC	CASSPRGGSREQYF
NA	TRBD2	13	TRBJ2-1	TRBV2	TGTGCCAGCGGAAGCCGACCGGGGGGTGAGCAGTTCTTC	CASGSRPGGEQFF
NA	TRBD2	12	TRBJ2-2	TRBV19	TGTGCCAGTAGTATGGGAGGGTGGGAGCTGTTTTTT	CASSMGGWELFF
NA	NA	16	TRBJ1-6	TRBV30	TGTGCCTGGAGTGTACAACTTGGCAGGGGCGGTTCACCCCTCCACTTT	CAWSVQLGRGGSPLHF
NA	TRBD1	18	TRBJ2-2	TRBV7-3	TGTGCCAGCAGCTTAACGCTCGCGGGACAGGGGGAAGCCGGGGAGCTGTTTTTT	CASSLTLAGQGEAGELFF
NA	TRBD2	17	TRBJ2-3	TRBV4-1	TGCGCCAGCAGCCACCCAGGAATAGCGGGGGGCACAGATACGCAGTATTTT	CASSHPGIAGGTDTQYF
once	TRBD1	16	TRBJ2-2	TRBV5-1	TGCGCCAGCAGCTCTCCCGGGACAGGGGATACCGGGGAGCTGTTTTTT	CASSSPGTGDTGELFF
NA	NA	15	TRBJ1-4	TRBV9	TGTGCCAGCAGCGGGCCCGGGACAAGGGGAGAAAAACTGTTTTTT	CASSGPGTRGEKLFF
NA	NA	14	TRBJ2-2	TRBV5-6	TGTGCCAGCAGCCCCAGGGGTTACACCGGGGAGCTGTTTTTT	CASSPRGYTGELFF
NA	NA	14	TRBJ1-4	TRBV28	TGTGCCAGCAATACTTTCGCAACTAATGAAAAACTGTTTTTT	CASNTFATNEKLFF
NA	TRBD2	16	TRBJ2-7	TRBV5-1	TGCGCCAGCAGCTTGGCCGGCGGGGGAGCCCCTTACGAGCAGTACTTC	CASSLAGGGAPYEQYF
NA	TRBD1	16	TRBJ2-3	TRBV19	TGTGCCAGTAGCCGTCCCGTAACAGGGGGTTTAGATACGCAGTATTTT	CASSRPVTGGLDTQYF
NA	TRBD1	14	TRBJ1-5	TRBV2	TGTGCCAGCAGTCGGCAGGGGGGCAATCAGCCCCAGCATTTT	CASSRQGGNQPQHF
NA	NA	13	TRBJ1-2	TRBV6-5	TGTGCCAGCAGCCCACAGGGCCACTATGGCTACACCTTC	CASSPQGHYGYTF